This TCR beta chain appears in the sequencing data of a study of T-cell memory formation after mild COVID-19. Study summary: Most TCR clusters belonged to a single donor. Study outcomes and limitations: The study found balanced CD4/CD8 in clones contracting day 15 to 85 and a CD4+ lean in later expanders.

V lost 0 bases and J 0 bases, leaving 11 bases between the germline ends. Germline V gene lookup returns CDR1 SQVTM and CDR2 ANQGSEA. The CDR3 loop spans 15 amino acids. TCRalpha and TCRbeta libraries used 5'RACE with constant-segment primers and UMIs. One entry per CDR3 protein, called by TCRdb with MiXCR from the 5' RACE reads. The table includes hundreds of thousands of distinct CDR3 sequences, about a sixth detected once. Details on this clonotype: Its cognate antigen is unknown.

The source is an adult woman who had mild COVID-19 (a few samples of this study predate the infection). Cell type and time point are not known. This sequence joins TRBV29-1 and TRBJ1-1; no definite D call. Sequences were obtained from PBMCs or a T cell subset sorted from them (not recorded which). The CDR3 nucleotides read TGCAGCGTTGAAGATCCTTCAAGCATGAACACTGAAGCTTTCTTT. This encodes CSVEDPSSMNTEAFF.